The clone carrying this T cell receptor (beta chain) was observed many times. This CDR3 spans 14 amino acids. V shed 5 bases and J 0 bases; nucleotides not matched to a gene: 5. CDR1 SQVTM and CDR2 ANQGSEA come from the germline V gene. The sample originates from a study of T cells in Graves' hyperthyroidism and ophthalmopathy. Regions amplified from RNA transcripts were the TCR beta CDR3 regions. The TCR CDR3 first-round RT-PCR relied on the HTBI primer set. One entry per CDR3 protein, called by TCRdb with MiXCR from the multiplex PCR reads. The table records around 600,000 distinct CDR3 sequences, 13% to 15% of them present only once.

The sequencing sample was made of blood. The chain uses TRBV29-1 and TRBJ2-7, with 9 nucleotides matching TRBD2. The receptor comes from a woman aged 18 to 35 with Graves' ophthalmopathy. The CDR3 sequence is CSVRRLADSYEQYF. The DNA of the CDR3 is TGCAGCGTTCGACGACTAGCGGACTCCTACGAGCAGTACTTC.